Below are 25 T cell receptor beta chains sequenced from a single sample in a study of CD8+ T cells in alopecia areata. In each case, RNA was isolated and then reverse transcribed into cDNA as the sequencing template. Using immunoSEQ multiplex PCR, the repertoire was profiled, and TCRdb retains in-frame clones only, with some absent. Among over 120,000 clones listed, roughly 61% were seen once. The material was CD4+ T cells sorted from blood, obtained at week 0. These receptors came from a human donor with alopecia areata.

This clone was counted a few times. The rearrangement uses TRBV7-2 and TRBJ2-5; D is unclear. The germline V gene has CDR1 SGHTA and CDR2 FQGNSA. This CDR3 spans 13 amino acids. V gave up 3 bases and J gave up 3 bases, with 8 bases separating them. The CDR3 here is CASSFGQKETQYF. The CDR3 coding sequence is TGTGCCAGCAGCTTTGGTCAGAAAGAGACCCAGTACTTC.

J is TRBJ2-7 and V is TRBV30; D is unresolved. CDR1 is GTSNPN and CDR2 is SVGIG in the germline V gene (reference sequence). The CDR3 covers 12 residues. V was trimmed by 2 bases and J by 2 bases, leaving 7 bases between them. CDR3 coding DNA: TGTGCCTGGAGTTCTATCGCCTACGAGCAGTACTTC. It encodes CAWSSIAYEQYF.

The chain recombines TRBV29-1 with TRBJ2-1; no reliable D call. The V end was cut by 2 bases, the J end by 7 bases, with 12 bases between. Germline V gives CDR1 SQVTM, CDR2 ANQGSEA. This CDR3 is built from 13 residues. The CDR3 coding sequence is TGCAGCGTTGAAAAGGCCATGTGGAATGAGCAGTTCTTC. Its translation: CSVEKAMWNEQFF.

This clone was seen just once. The chain employs TRBV5-1 and TRBJ2-7; possibly TRBD2 for D (5 bases). Per the germline V gene, CDR1 is SGHRS and CDR2 is YFSETQ. This CDR3 comprises 13 residues. V shed 4 bases and J shed 2 bases, with 10 bases lying between them. The CDR3, as DNA: TGCGCCAGCAGCACCAGAGGGACCTACGAGCAGTACTTC. Amino acid sequence: CASSTRGTYEQYF. Full variable domain (remainder filled in from reference TRBV5-1 and TRBJ2-7): KAGVTQTPRYLIKTRGQQVTLSCSPISGHRSVSWYQQTPGQGLQFLFEYFSETQRNKGNFPGRFSGRQFSNSRSEMNVSTLELGDSALYLCASSTRGTYEQYFGPGTRLTVT.

The chain uses TRBV29-1 and TRBJ2-3, with a possible D match to TRBD2 (5 bases). This CDR3 has 13 amino acids. The V end lost 0 bases, the J end lost 5 bases, and 9 bases lay between the germline ends. Germline V lookup: CDR1 SQVTM, CDR2 ANQGSEA. Here the CDR3 DNA reads TGCAGCGTTGAAGATCAAAGCGGAGATACGCAGTATTTT. Translation: CSVEDQSGDTQYF.

V gene TRBV4-1 combines with J gene TRBJ1-2; TRBD1 matches at 7 bases. The V gene's germline CDR1 is MGHRA and CDR2 YSYEKL. The CDR3 spans 14 residues. V lost 2 bases and J lost 1; bases outside the gene matches: 1. The CDR3 region is CASSQNRGNYGYTF. In DNA form, the CDR3 reads TGCGCCAGCAGCCAAAACAGGGGTAACTATGGCTACACCTTC.

This clone has just one count. The rearrangement links TRBV30 to TRBJ1-1; D not resolved. Germline values: CDR1 GTSNPN, CDR2 SVGIG (reference sequence). The CDR3 has 11 residues. Trimming pared 2 bases from V and 10 bases from J, leaving 11 bases between. The CDR3 spells CAWSSGSTAFF. The CDR3 nucleotides are TGTGCCTGGAGTTCTGGGTCAACAGCTTTCTTT.

The chain couples TRBV5-1 to TRBJ1-1; 8 bases line up with TRBD1. Germline V lookup: CDR1 SGHRS, CDR2 YFSETQ. The CDR3 sequence is 15 residues long. Trimming took 4 bases from V and 4 from J; bases not matched to a gene: 9. CDR3 sequence reads: CASSQGQGPGTEAFF. In DNA form, the CDR3 reads TGCGCCAGCAGCCAAGGACAGGGCCCGGGCACTGAAGCTTTCTTT.

The table lists this clone with a count of one. This chain connects TRBV7-2 to TRBJ2-7; D gene uncertain. In germline, CDR1 is SGHTA, CDR2 FQGNSA. With 7 bases removed from V and 6 bases from J, the gap between germline ends came to 13 bases. The CDR3 totals 12 residues. The CDR3 region has the DNA TGTGCCAGCACCCGTGAAAAGGGCGAGCAGTACTTC. Its protein is CASTREKGEQYF.

This rearrangement joins TRBV4-2 to TRBJ1-5, with D uncertain. V lost 0 bases and J lost 5, with 14 bases in between. The length of the CDR3 is 16 residues. Germline V CDR1 and CDR2: LGHNA, YNFKEQ. The CDR3 bases are TGTGCCAGCAGCCAAGAAAGCGACGGGAGGGATCAGCCCCAGCATTTT. Encoded protein: CASSQESDGRDQPQHF.

The rearrangement uses TRBV11-2 and TRBJ2-7, with TRBD1 matching 12 bases. The CDR3 is 14 residues long. V was pared by 6 bases and J by 4 bases, with 4 bases of the junction left unmatched. Germline V gene sequence: CDR1 SGHAT, CDR2 FQNNGV. CDR3 in DNA: TGTGCCAGCAGGGGGACAGGGGGCGGGTACGAGCAGTACTTC. The encoded protein is CASRGTGGGYEQYF.

The V gene is TRBV30, the J gene TRBJ1-2; unclear D gene. The V end was cut by 1 base, the J end by 3 bases, with 9 bases between. Looked up from germline, CDR1 is GTSNPN and CDR2 is SVGIG (reference sequence). The CDR3 is made up of 13 amino acids. The chain's CDR3 is CAWSGGAYYGYTF. CDR3 DNA sequence: TGTGCCTGGAGTGGAGGCGCCTACTATGGCTACACCTTC.

This rearrangement joins TRBV6-1 to TRBJ2-5; the D gene is possibly TRBD1 (6 bases). Between the trimmed V and J ends, which lost 4 bases and 1 base, there was a span of 22 bases. CDR1 is MNHNS and CDR2 is SASEGT in the germline V gene. The CDR3 consists of 18 residues. The CDR3, as DNA: TGTGCCAGCAGTGTCCTGGTCGGACAGCGATTCGGCCAAGAGACCCAGTACTTC. Its protein product is CASSVLVGQRFGQETQYF.

This chain uses TRBV7-9 with TRBJ1-5; D gene uncertain. Deletions cut 1 base from V and 6 bases from J, with 4 bases between. The CDR3 length is 12 residues. CDR1 SEHNR and CDR2 FQNEAQ come from the germline V gene (reference sequence). The CDR3 DNA sequence: TGTGCCAGCAGCTTAGGGGGTCAGCCCCAGCATTTT. Translated: CASSLGGQPQHF.

This clone has only one observation. The genes are TRBV7-8 and TRBJ2-7, with TRBD1 matching over 8 bases. V shed 5 bases, J shed 2 bases, and the junction held 5 bases outside the gene matches. The CDR3 totals 14 residues. CDR1 SGHVS and CDR2 FQNEAQ come from the germline V gene. In DNA form, the CDR3 reads TGTGCCAGCAGCCCCGGGACAGGACCCTACGAGCAGTACTTC. It encodes CASSPGTGPYEQYF.

This chain joins TRBV6-6 and TRBJ2-7; TRBD1 agrees at 9 bases. V dropped 5 bases and J dropped 1; count of bases not matched to a gene: 3. The CDR3 totals 14 residues. CDR1 is MNHNY and CDR2 is SVGAGI in the germline V gene (reference sequence). This CDR3 reads CASSPGQGSYEQYF. The DNA of the CDR3 is TGTGCCAGCAGTCCGGGACAGGGTTCCTACGAGCAGTACTTC.

The chain recombines TRBV28 with TRBJ2-1; D is perhaps TRBD1 (6 bases). V was shortened by 6 bases and J by 12 bases, with 21 bases between the two germline ends. The CDR3 is 14 amino acids. CDR1 is MDHEN, CDR2 SYDVKM, per germline. The CDR3 is CASSLAGGLAGQFF. The CDR3 nucleotides are TGTGCCAGCAGCCTGGCTGGGGGCCTCGCGGGGCAGTTCTTC.

Regarding this clone: One end of the junction is discordant with germline, which a read error may explain. This sequence joins TRBV10-3 and TRBJ2-1, with D tentatively TRBD1 (6 bases). Germline-derived CDR1 and CDR2 are ENHRY and SYGVKD. The CDR3 sequence is 14 residues long. The CDR3 nucleotides read TGCGCCTCGACCACAGGGAGCTCCTACAATGAGCAGTTCTTC. Its protein is CASTTGSSYNEQFF.

This clone was detected once. The chain employs TRBV7-2 and TRBJ2-1, with 9 bases that match TRBD1. The V gene's germline CDR1 is SGHTA and CDR2 FQGNSA. The CDR3 length is 16 residues. Unmatched junction bases numbered 9, after V lost 2 bases and J lost 7 bases. CDR3 in DNA: TGTGCCAGCAGCTTAAATCCGACAGGGGGTGGAAATGAGCAGTTCTTC. It yields the protein CASSLNPTGGGNEQFF.

The chain combines TRBV15 with TRBJ2-7; D uncertain. CDR1 LNHNV and CDR2 YYDKDF come from the germline V gene (reference sequence). V gave up 3 bases and J gave up 3 bases, with 12 bases separating them. This CDR3 has 14 residues. In nucleotides, the CDR3 is TGTGCCACCAGCAGGGGCAGGCCGGGCTACGAGCAGTACTTC. Amino acid sequence: CATSRGRPGYEQYF.

V gene TRBV9 combines with J gene TRBJ1-2, with D hard to call. The V end was cut by 0 bases, the J end by 7 bases, with 16 bases between. Germline V gives CDR1 SGDLS, CDR2 YYNGEE. The CDR3 has 15 residues. The CDR3 DNA reads TGTGCCAGCAGCGTAGATCTGCCTGTGGAGGGTGGCTACACCTTC. It codes for CASSVDLPVEGGYTF.

The rearrangement uses TRBV13 and TRBJ2-7; D not resolved. Germline CDR1 PRHDT, CDR2 FYEKMQ (reference sequence). The CDR3 runs 11 residues. V was shortened by 7 bases and J by 3 bases, with 7 bases between the two germline ends. The CDR3 DNA is TGTGCCAGCACCAAATTCTACGAGCAGTACTTC. This translates into CASTKFYEQYF.

The chain couples TRBV29-1 to TRBJ2-5, with no clear D. Deletions cut 6 bases from V and 5 bases from J, with 10 bases between. Germline loops: CDR1 SQVTM, CDR2 ANQGSEA. The CDR3 length is 11 residues. This CDR3 reads CSVSYYETQYF. The CDR3 DNA is TGCAGCGTGAGCTACTATGAGACCCAGTACTTC. The whole variable domain, remainder taken from reference TRBV29-1 and TRBJ2-5, is SAVISQKPSRDICQRGTSLTIQCQVDSQVTMMFWYRQQPGQSLTLIATANQGSEATYESGFVIDKFPISRPNLTFSTLTVSNMSPEDSSIYLCSVSYYETQYFGPGTRLLVL.

The rearrangement uses TRBV29-1 and TRBJ1-2; D call uncertain. Trimming pared 7 bases from V and 2 bases from J, leaving 14 bases between. The CDR3 totals 13 residues. Germline CDR1 reads SQVTM; CDR2 reads ANQGSEA. The CDR3 bases are TGCAGCGCCTCGATGGGCACCAACTATGGCTACACCTTC. Protein product: CSASMGTNYGYTF.

Comment on this clone: One end of the junction does not line up with germline, which may come from a read error. The CDR3 region has the DNA TGTGCCAGCAGCGAAGCGGGGGGGCTAAAGCATTTT. It codes for CASSEAGGLKHF. The genes are TRBV2 and TRBJ1-5, with a tentative D call TRBD1 (6 bases). The CDR3 is 12 residues long. CDR1 and CDR2 (germline): SNHLY, FYNNEI.